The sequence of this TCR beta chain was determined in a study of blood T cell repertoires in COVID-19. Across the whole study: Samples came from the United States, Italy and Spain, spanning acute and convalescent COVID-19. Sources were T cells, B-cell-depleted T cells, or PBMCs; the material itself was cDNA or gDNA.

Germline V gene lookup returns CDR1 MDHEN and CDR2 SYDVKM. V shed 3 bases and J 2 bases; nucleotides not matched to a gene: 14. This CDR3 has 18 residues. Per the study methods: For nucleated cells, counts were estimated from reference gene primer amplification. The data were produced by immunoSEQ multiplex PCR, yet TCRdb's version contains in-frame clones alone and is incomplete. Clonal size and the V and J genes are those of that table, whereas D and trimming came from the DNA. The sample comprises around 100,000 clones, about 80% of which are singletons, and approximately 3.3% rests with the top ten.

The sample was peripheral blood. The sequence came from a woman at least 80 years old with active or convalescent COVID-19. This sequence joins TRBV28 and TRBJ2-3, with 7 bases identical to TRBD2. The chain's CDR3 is CASSFPYRAGDLTDTQYF. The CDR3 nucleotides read TGTGCCAGCAGTTTCCCTTATCGGGCGGGAGACCTCACAGATACGCAGTATTTT. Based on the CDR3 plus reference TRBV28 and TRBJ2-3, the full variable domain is DVKVTQSSRYLVKRTGEKVFLECVQDMDHENMFWYRQDPGLGLRLIYFSYDVKMKEKGDIPEGYSVSREKKERFSLILESASTNQTSMYLCASSFPYRAGDLTDTQYFGPGTRLTVL.